This entry lists 3 T cell receptor beta chains sequenced from one sample in a study of blood T cell repertoires in COVID-19. Clones were read by immunoSEQ multiplex PCR, and TCRdb kept only the in-frame ones, dropping some. The sample holds about 440,000 clones, around 89% seen once. The sample taken for sequencing was peripheral blood. These receptors all come from a woman in her twenties or thirties with acute or convalescent COVID-19.

This chain connects TRBV7-9 to TRBJ1-3; D is undetermined. Germline-derived CDR1 and CDR2 are SEHNR and FQNEAQ (reference sequence). CDR3 size: 13 residues. The germline V and J ends were trimmed by 3 bases and 8 bases, with 11 bases remaining between them. The CDR3 DNA follows: TGTGCCAGCAGCTTGGAGTGGGGAGACACCATATATTTT. Translating it yields CASSLEWGDTIYF.

The chain combines TRBV11-2 with TRBJ2-6; 7 bases are a match to TRBD1. The CDR3 totals 17 residues. The ends lost 3 bases at V and 0 bases at J; junction bases unmatched: 5. Germline CDR1 and CDR2: SGHAT and FQNNGV. The CDR3 here is CASSFSQGNSGANVLTF. DNA for the CDR3: TGTGCCAGCAGCTTCTCACAGGGGAACTCTGGGGCCAACGTCCTGACTTTC.

This clone was recorded at least ten times. The chain joins TRBV3-1 (or the pseudogene TRBV3-2) to TRBJ2-2; 10 bases are shared with TRBD2. Unmatched junction bases numbered 7, after V lost 4 bases and J lost 8 bases. The CDR3 sequence is 15 residues long. Per germline, CDR1 LGHDT and CDR2 YNNKEL (reference sequence). As DNA, the CDR3 is TGTGCCAGCAGCCCCCAGCGGGGGGGGAGGGGGGAGCTGTTTTTT. This sequence encodes CASSPQRGGRGELFF.